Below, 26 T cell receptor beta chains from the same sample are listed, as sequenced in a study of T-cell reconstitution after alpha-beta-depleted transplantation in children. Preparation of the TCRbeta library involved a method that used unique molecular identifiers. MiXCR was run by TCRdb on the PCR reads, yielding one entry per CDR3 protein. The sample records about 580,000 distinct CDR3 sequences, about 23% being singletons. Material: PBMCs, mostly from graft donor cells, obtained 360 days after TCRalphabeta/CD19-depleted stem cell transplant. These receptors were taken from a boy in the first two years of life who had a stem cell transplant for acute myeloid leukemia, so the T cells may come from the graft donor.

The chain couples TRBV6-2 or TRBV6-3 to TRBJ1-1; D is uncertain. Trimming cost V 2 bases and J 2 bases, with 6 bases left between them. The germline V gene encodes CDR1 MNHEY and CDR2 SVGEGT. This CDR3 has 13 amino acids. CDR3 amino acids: CASSYQANTEAFF. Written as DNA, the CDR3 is TGTGCCAGCAGTTACCAGGCAAACACTGAAGCTTTCTTT.

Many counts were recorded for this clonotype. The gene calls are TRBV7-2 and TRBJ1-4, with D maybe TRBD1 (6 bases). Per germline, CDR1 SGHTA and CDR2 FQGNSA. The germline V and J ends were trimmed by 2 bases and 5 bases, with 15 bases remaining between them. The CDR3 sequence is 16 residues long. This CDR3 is CASSLFPRDKNEKLFF. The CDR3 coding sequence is TGTGCCAGCAGCTTATTCCCCCGGGACAAAAATGAAAAACTGTTTTTT.

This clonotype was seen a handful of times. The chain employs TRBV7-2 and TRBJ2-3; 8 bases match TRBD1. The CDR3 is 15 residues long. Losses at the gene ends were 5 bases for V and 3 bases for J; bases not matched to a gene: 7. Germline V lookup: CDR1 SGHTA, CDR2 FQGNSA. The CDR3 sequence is CASSTDRVRTDTQYF. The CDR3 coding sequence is TGTGCCAGCAGCACGGACAGGGTGAGGACAGATACGCAGTATTTT.

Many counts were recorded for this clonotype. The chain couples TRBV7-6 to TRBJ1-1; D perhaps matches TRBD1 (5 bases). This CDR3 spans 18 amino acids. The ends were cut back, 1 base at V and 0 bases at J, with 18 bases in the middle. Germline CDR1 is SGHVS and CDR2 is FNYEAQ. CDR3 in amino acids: CASSLGATEWGMNTEAFF. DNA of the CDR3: TGTGCCAGCAGCTTAGGGGCGACAGAGTGGGGAATGAACACTGAAGCTTTCTTT.

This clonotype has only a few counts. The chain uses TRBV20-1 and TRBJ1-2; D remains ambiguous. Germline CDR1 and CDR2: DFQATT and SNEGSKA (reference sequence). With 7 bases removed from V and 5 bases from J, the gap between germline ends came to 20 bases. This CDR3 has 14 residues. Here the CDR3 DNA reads TGCAGTGTGGGTGGTCGTGCCGTACCGTATGGCTACACCTTC. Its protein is CSVGGRAVPYGYTF.

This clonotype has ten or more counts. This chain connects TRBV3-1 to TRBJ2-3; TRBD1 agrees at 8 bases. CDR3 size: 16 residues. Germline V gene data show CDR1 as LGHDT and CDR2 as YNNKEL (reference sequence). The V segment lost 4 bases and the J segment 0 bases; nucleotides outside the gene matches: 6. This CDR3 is CASSRQGSISTDTQYF. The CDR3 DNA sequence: TGTGCCAGCAGCCGACAGGGGTCTATAAGCACAGATACGCAGTATTTT.

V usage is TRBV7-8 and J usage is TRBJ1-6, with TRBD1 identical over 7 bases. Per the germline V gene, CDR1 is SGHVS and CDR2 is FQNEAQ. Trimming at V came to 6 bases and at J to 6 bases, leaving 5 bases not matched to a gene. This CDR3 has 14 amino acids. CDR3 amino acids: CASRVRGPNSPLHF. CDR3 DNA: TGTGCCAGCAGGGTAAGGGGGCCTAATTCACCCCTCCACTTT.

CDR3 loop: CASSHDGPYEQYV. CDR3 DNA sequence: TGTGCCAGCAGTCACGACGGGCCTTACGAGCAGTACGTC. The gene calls are TRBV28 and TRBJ2-7; D remains unclear. The CDR3 totals 13 residues. CDR1 is MDHEN and CDR2 is SYDVKM in the germline V gene. Trimming removed 5 bases at V and 4 bases at J, with 12 bases between.

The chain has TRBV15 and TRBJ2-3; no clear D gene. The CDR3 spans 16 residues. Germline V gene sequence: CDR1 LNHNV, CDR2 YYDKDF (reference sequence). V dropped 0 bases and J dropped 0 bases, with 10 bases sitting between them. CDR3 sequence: CATSRDFPTSTDTQYF. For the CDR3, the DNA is TGTGCCACCAGCAGAGATTTCCCAACTAGCACAGATACGCAGTATTTT.

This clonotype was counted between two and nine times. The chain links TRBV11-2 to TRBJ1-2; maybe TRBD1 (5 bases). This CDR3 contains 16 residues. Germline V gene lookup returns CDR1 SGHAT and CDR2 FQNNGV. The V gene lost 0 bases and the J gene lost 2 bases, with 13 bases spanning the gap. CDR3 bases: TGTGCCAGCAGCTTAGATGGCACCCGGGGCAACTATGGCTACACCTTC. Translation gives CASSLDGTRGNYGYTF.

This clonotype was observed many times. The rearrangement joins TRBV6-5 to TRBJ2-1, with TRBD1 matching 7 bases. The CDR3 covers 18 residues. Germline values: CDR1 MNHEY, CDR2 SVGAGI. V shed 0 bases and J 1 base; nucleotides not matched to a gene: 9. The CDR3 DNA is TGTGCCAGCAGTTACTCAATAGGGGACAGCACATCCTACAATGAGCAGTTCTTC. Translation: CASSYSIGDSTSYNEQFF.

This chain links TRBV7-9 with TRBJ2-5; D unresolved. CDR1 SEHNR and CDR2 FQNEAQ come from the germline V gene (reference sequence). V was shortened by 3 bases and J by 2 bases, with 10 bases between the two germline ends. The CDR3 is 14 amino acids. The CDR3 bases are TGTGCCAGCAGCTTCTATGGGGTACAAGAGACCCAGTACTTC. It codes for CASSFYGVQETQYF. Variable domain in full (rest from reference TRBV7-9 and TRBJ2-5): DTGVSQNPRHKITKRGQNVTFRCDPISEHNRLYWYRQTLGQGPEFLTYFQNEAQLEKSRLLSDRFSAERPKGSFSTLEIQRTEQGDSAMYLCASSFYGVQETQYFGPGTRLLVL.

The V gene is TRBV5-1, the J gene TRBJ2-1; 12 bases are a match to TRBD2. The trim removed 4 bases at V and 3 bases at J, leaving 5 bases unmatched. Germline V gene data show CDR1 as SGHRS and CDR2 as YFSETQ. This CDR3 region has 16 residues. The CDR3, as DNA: TGCGCCAGCAGCCGGACTAGCGGGGACCGCTACAATGAGCAGTTCTTC. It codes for CASSRTSGDRYNEQFF.

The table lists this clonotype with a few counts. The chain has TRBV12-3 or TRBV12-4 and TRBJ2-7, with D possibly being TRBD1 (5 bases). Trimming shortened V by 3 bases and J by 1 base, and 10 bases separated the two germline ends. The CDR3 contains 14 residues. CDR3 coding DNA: TGTGCCAGCAGTTTCGTACAGGATTCCTACGAGCAGTACTTC. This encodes CASSFVQDSYEQYF.

As DNA, the CDR3 is TGCAGTGCCGCGGGACAGGGCGATTCTAACTATGGCTACACCTTC. This gives the protein CSAAGQGDSNYGYTF. V gene TRBV20-1 combines with J gene TRBJ1-2; 9 bases align to TRBD1. The V gene's germline CDR1 is DFQATT and CDR2 SNEGSKA (reference sequence). Losses at the gene ends were 6 bases for V and 0 bases for J; bases not matched to a gene: 8. The CDR3 is 15 residues long.

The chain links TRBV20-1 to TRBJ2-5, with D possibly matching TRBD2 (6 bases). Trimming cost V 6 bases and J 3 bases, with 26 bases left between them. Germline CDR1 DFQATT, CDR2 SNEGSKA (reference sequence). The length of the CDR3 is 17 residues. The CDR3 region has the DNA TGCAGTGCCCCCCGACCAGGGAGCGGGCGAACAAAAGAGACCCAGTACTTC. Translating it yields CSAPRPGSGRTKETQYF.

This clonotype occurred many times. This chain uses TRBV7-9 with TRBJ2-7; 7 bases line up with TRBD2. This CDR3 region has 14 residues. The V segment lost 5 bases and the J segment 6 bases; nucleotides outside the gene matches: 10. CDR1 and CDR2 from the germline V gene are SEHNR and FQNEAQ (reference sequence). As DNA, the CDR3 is TGTGCCAGCAGCCCTTGGGAGGGGTGGGGCGAGCAGTACTTC. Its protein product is CASSPWEGWGEQYF.

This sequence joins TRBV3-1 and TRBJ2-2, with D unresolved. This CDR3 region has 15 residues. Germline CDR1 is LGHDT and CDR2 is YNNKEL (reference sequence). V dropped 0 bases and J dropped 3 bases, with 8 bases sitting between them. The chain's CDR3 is CASSQESAYTGELFF. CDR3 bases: TGTGCCAGCAGCCAAGAGTCCGCCTACACCGGGGAGCTGTTTTTT.

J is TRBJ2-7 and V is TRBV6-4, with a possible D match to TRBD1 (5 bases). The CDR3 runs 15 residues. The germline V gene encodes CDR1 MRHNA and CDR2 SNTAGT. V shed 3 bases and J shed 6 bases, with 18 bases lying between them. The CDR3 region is CASSEGPFDQGEQYV. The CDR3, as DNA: TGTGCCAGCAGTGAGGGGCCGTTCGACCAGGGCGAGCAGTACGTC.

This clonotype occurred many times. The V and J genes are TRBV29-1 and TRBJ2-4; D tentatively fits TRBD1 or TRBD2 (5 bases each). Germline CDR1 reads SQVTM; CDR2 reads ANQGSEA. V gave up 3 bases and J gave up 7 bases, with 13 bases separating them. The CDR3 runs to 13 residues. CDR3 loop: CSVEFGRDNIQYF. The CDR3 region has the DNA TGCAGCGTTGAGTTCGGCAGGGACAACATTCAGTACTTC.

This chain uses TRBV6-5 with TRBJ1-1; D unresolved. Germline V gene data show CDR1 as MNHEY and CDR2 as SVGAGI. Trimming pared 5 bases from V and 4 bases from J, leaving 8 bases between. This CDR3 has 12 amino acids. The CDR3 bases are TGTGCCAGCAGTACCACGACCACTGAAGCTTTCTTT. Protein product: CASSTTTTEAFF.

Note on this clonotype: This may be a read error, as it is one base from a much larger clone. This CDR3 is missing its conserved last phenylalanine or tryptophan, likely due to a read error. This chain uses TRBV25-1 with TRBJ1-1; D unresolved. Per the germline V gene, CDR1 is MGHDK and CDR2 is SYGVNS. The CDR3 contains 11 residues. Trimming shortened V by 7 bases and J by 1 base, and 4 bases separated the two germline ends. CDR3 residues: CASTGNTEAFL. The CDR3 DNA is TGTGCCAGCACGGGGAACACTGAAGCTTTCTTA.

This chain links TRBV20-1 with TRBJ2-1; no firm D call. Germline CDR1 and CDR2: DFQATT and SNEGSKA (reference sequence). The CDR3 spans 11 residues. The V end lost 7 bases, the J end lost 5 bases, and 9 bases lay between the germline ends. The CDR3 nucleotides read TGCAGTGTCGATGGCGACAATGAGCAGTTCTTC. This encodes CSVDGDNEQFF.

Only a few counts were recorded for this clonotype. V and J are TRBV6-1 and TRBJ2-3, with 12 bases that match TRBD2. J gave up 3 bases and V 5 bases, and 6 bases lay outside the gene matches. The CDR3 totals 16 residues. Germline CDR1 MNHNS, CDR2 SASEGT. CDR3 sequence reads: CASSTRLAGETDTQYF. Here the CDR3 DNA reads TGTGCCAGCAGTACAAGACTAGCGGGGGAAACAGATACGCAGTATTTT.

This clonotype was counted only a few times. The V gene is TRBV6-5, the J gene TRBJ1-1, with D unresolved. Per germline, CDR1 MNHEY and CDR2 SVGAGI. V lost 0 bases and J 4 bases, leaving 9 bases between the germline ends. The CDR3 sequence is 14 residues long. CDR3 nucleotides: TGTGCCAGCAGTTACTCGTCAGGTAGCACTGAAGCTTTCTTT. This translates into CASSYSSGSTEAFF.

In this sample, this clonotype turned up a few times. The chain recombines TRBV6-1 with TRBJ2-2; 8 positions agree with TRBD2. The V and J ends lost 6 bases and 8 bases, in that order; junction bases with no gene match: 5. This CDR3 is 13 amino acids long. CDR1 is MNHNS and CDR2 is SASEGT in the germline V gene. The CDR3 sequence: CASSRGGSGELFF. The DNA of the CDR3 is TGTGCCAGCAGCCGGGGGGGATCAGGGGAGCTGTTTTTT.